The clone carrying this T cell receptor (beta chain) was seen only a few times. Its specificity is unknown. CDR1 and CDR2 from the germline V gene are SGHTA and FQGNSA. Deletions cut 4 bases from V and 1 base from J, with 7 bases between. The CDR3 runs 14 residues. These data belong to a study of cytotoxic CD8 clonotypes in ibrutinib-treated CLL. Findings of the study overall: Public clonotypes showed up rarely, and on treatment they shrank or held steady.

Sequencing was performed with immunoSEQ multiplex PCR; in TCRdb, only in-frame clones are kept and a portion is missing. The table records about 120,000 clones, approximately 56% of them present only once. The rearrangement uses TRBV7-2 and TRBJ2-2; D not resolved. This sequence originates from a human donor with chronic lymphocytic leukemia. Sequenced here: PBMCs, sampled after 24 months of ibrutinib treatment. This CDR3 reads CASSSLRNTGELFF. As DNA, the CDR3 is TGTGCCAGCAGCTCCCTCAGGAACACCGGGGAGCTGTTTTTT.